A selection of T cell receptor beta chains follows, all from one sample in a study of blood T cell repertoires in COVID-19. The data were produced by immunoSEQ multiplex PCR, yet TCRdb's version contains in-frame clones alone and is incomplete. The data contain about 260,000 clones, approximately 84% of them singletons. Sequencing was performed on peripheral blood. The receptors originated from a human donor in a cohort sampled during active COVID-19. Both conserved end residues are part of each CDR3. A D gene is named only where the DNA matches it firmly. Size is stated for part of the rows, as once, few or many counts, or as a class when the clone is expanded.

size,D,V,J,CDR3,DNA
-,-,TRBV7-8,TRBJ2-7,CASSIKGLYEQYF,TGTGCCAGCAGTATTAAGGGGCTCTACGAGCAGTACTTC
-,TRBD2,TRBV19,TRBJ2-6,CASTGGSGANVLTF,TGTGCCAGTACGGGGGGCTCTGGGGCCAACGTCCTGACTTTC
-,-,TRBV2,TRBJ2-4,CASTPKVAGAKNIQYF,TGTGCCAGCACCCCAAAGGTAGCTGGGGCCAAAAACATTCAGTACTTC
-,-,TRBV6-5,TRBJ2-1,CASSQTSNEQFF,TGTGCCAGCAGTCAAACTAGCAATGAGCAGTTCTTC
-,TRBD2,TRBV7-9,TRBJ2-2,CASSLAIAGYSGELFF,TGTGCCAGCAGCTTAGCAATAGCGGGGTATTCCGGGGAGCTGTTTTTT
-,-,TRBV7-2,TRBJ2-5,CASSLSEGVETQYF,TGTGCCAGCAGCTTGAGCGAGGGAGTTGAGACCCAGTACTTC
-,TRBD2,TRBV18,TRBJ2-5,CASSLAGALRETQYF,TGTGCCAGCTCTCTAGCGGGAGCCCTCAGGGAGACCCAGTACTTC
-,-,TRBV5-1,TRBJ1-4,CASSLAGNEKLFF,TGCGCCAGCAGCTTGGCCGGTAATGAAAAACTGTTTTTT
-,-,TRBV3-1/TRBV3-2,TRBJ2-5,CASSHPVWGGETQYF,TGTGCCAGCAGCCACCCCGTATGGGGCGGTGAGACCCAGTACTTC
-,TRBD1,TRBV6-5,TRBJ2-5,CASRGQGLETQYF,TGTGCCAGCAGGGGACAGGGGTTAGAGACCCAGTACTTC
-,TRBD2,TRBV11-3,TRBJ2-3,CASSLKASGSGTDTQYF,TGTGCCAGCAGCTTAAAAGCTAGCGGGAGTGGCACAGATACGCAGTATTTT
once,-,TRBV6-1,TRBJ2-3,CASSEEWGTISTDTQYF,TGTGCCAGCAGTGAAGAGTGGGGCACAATAAGCACAGATACGCAGTATTTT
-,-,TRBV21-1,TRBJ2-1,CASSALAGGCDNEQFF,TGTGCCAGCAGCGCCCTAGCGGGAGGTTGCGACAATGAGCAGTTCTTC
many,TRBD2,TRBV5-4,TRBJ2-2,CASSTGTSGTGELFF,TGTGCCAGCAGCACCGGGACTAGCGGCACCGGGGAGCTGTTTTTT
-,-,TRBV27,TRBJ1-4,CASHRKGDYSEKLFF,TGTGCCAGCCACCGGAAGGGGGACTATTCTGAAAAACTGTTTTTT
few,-,TRBV7-9,TRBJ1-1,CASSHQVMNTEAFF,TGTGCCAGCAGTCACCAGGTCATGAACACTGAAGCTTTCTTT
-,-,TRBV6-2/TRBV6-3,TRBJ2-1,CASSYPTYNEQFF,TGTGCCAGCAGTTACCCTACCTACAATGAGCAGTTCTTC
-,TRBD2,TRBV6-6,TRBJ2-3,CASSYRGRAEDTQYF,TGTGCCAGCAGTTATCGCGGGAGGGCCGAGGATACGCAGTATTTT
once,-,TRBV7-9,TRBJ2-2,CASRPPSIRVTGELFF,TGTGCCAGCAGGCCCCCAAGTATCAGGGTTACCGGGGAGCTGTTTTTT
few,-,TRBV14,TRBJ1-3,CASSQDLSPGNTIYF,TGTGCCAGCAGCCAAGATCTATCTCCGGGAAACACCATATATTTT
-,TRBD1,TRBV6-4,TRBJ1-1,CASRTSGGTEAFF,TGTGCCAGCAGGACCTCAGGGGGCACTGAAGCTTTCTTT
-,TRBD2,TRBV3-1/TRBV3-2,TRBJ2-5,CASSQDERDLETQYF,TGTGCCAGCAGCCAAGATGAGCGGGATCTTGAGACCCAGTACTTC
-,-,TRBV2,TRBJ1-3,CAGRAGGNTIYF,TGTGCCGGTAGGGCAGGGGGAAACACCATATATTTT
-,TRBD2,TRBV3-1/TRBV3-2,TRBJ2-1,CASSQRSGSFNEQFF,TGTGCCAGCAGCCAACGTAGCGGGAGTTTTAATGAGCAGTTCTTC
-,TRBD2,TRBV6-5,TRBJ2-1,CASSQTSGNEQFF,TGTGCCAGCAGCCAGACTAGCGGGAATGAGCAGTTCTTC
-,TRBD2,TRBV6-2/TRBV6-3,TRBJ2-5,CASSYSSTPSGGSQETQYF,TGTGCCAGCAGTTACTCCTCGACGCCTAGCGGGGGTTCGCAAGAGACCCAGTACTTC
-,-,TRBV5-1,TRBJ1-1,CASSKEGQTTEAFF,TGCGCCAGCAGCAAGGAAGGACAAACCACTGAAGCTTTCTTT